This T cell receptor beta chain was captured in a study of shared clonotypes between healthy human individuals. The ends lost 6 bases at V and 0 bases at J; junction bases unmatched: 5. CDR3 length equals 15 residues. The V gene's germline CDR1 is MNHNY and CDR2 SVGAGI (reference sequence). Libraries were prepared by immunoSEQ multiplex PCR; TCRdb keeps only in-frame clonotypes and omits some of them. This table has approximately 2.1 million clones, just over 90% appearing once. The sequencing sample was made of naive CD4+ T cells from PBMCs. Subset specified: CD45RA+ positively selected. This receptor was identified in a man aged 18 to 29 in good health. Some clones in this sample may be carry-over from other donors' samples. V is TRBV6-6 and J is TRBJ1-5; 7 nucleotides line up with TRBD1. The DNA for the CDR3 is TGTGCCAGCAGCGACAGGGCTTATAGCAATCAGCCCCAGCATTTT. Its translation: CASSDRAYSNQPQHF.